A single T cell receptor beta chain is shown here with its context. There is no known antigen for this receptor. Within one base of it there is no much larger clone, and no base qualities were kept. This record belongs to a study of vaccination effects on CD4 cells after COVID-19 (dated by TCRdb to 2021 to 2024). In the study overall: Two doses of either the BNT162b2 or the mRNA-1273 mRNA SARS-CoV-2 vaccine were administered to participants. In both COVID-19 convalescent patients and infection-naive vaccine recipients, the study compared SARS-CoV-2 spike-specific CD4+ TCR repertoires from before mRNA vaccination with those from after it. A total of some eleven COVID-19 convalescent patients and a handful of SARS-CoV-2-naive healthy vaccine recipients were included in the full study. Pre-vaccine samples were drawn from a couple of convalescent patients 16 days and one week before the first dose, at 142 and 148 days after COVID-19 diagnosis. Cultures from other donors in the study were sequenced using the Oncomine TCR Beta short-read assay on an Illumina iSeq 100.

Libraries came from the immunoSEQ multiplex PCR assay. DNA from the cultured, isolated CD4+ T cells was subjected to TCR beta CDR3 sequencing. The authors' analysis ran thus. The analysis removed non-productive TCR sequences, trimmed reads to the CDR3 region, and retained only CDR3s that were 7 or more amino acids long. Antigen-specific clonotypes were identified using the MANAFEST web app by comparison of expansion in peptide wells against reference cultures. To be called positive, a clone needed expansion at FDR<0.05 compared with the reference and with all other wells, an odds ratio greater than 5, and a frequency greater than 0.1% in two replicate wells. A clonotype was defined as cross-reactive if the clonotype was significantly expanded both in SARS-CoV-2 spike wells and in at least one common cold coronavirus spike condition. Levenshtein distance calculated with the stringdist R package was used to assess CDR3 similarity, and unrooted trees were constructed with ape in R 3.6.1. TCRdb took this table from immuneACCESS and kept in-frame rearrangements with V and J called. Such tables lack part of the clones; where checked against another copy, unresolved V genes explain under half of the gap, and the rest is unexplained. V and J calls plus clone size are reproduced from that table; the DNA served to infer D and trimming. The sample data list tens of thousands of clones, and over 60% of these were observed just once. The top ten clones comprise 30% to 40% of the sample.

To identify antigen-specific CD4+ T cell clonotypes by their expansion, the ViraFEST assay first stimulated PBMC with viral peptide pools and then applied TCR sequencing. After less than 13 days of culture, CD4+ T cells were isolated with the EasySep CD4+ T cell isolation kit. Convalescent patients had PCR-confirmed SARS-CoV-2 infection between March and December 2020, before Alpha, Beta and Delta variants emerged in the United States. Two million PBMC per well were cultured in IMDM with around 5% human AB serum, 10 IU/ml IL-2 and gentamicin, plus 10 ug/ml peptides. Half of the culture medium was replaced with fresh IL-2-containing medium on days 3 and 7. Unless noted otherwise, every peptide stimulation condition was grown in triplicate wells. Using Ficoll-Paque Plus gradient centrifugation, PBMC were separated from whole blood and then either used fresh or cryopreserved at -140C. Genomic DNA was extracted from cultured CD4+ T cells with the QIAamp micro DNA kit.

The CDR3, cysteine through phenylalanine, is 14 amino acids long. The read is trimmed to its CDR3 DNA, 42 bases read in frame from base 1. The V and J ends are trimmed by 0 bases and 4 bases, leaving 8 bases between them. CDR1 and CDR2, per the germline V gene (reference sequence), are LNHNV and YYDKDF. Summary of the overall study and its limitations: The study was limited by a small number of convalescent patients, and early post-infection timepoints were lacking. Marked clonal contraction was observed in both infection-induced and vaccine-induced clones at late post-vaccination timepoints, consistent with waning T cell responses. Among convalescent patients, the spike-reactive repertoire after vaccination was made up mainly of new vaccine-induced clones that were largely distinct from the clones induced by infection.

The receptor chain draws on TRBV15 and TRBJ2-3, with the D segment identity uncertain. This clonotype was sampled from a human donor who had a prior SARS-CoV-2 infection. The material was CD4+ T cells from PBMCs cultured with a peptide pool, obtained before COVID-19 vaccination. The CDR3 in this case is CATSRDLRSDTQYF. At the DNA level, the sequence is TGTGCCACCAGCAGAGATCTTCGGTCAGATACGCAGTATTTT.